Each of the 3 T cell receptor beta chains below was sequenced from the same sample in a study of CD8+ T cells in alopecia areata. Sequencing used cDNA as its template, made by extracting RNA and reverse transcribing it. Produced via immunoSEQ multiplex PCR; TCRdb's table is partial and in-frame only. The sample has 98,000 or so clones, 60% to 65% seen once. Treatment of the sample: oral pan-JAK inhibitor, 5-10 mg twice daily. The sequenced sample was CD8+ T cells sorted from blood, obtained at week 4, from a patient treated with tofacitinib. These receptors all come from a human donor with alopecia areata.

The V gene is TRBV13, the J gene TRBJ1-1; TRBD1 might be the D (6 bases). Trimming took 5 bases from V and 1 from J, leaving 17 bases between them. There are 16 residues in the CDR3. In germline, CDR1 is PRHDT, CDR2 FYEKMQ (reference sequence). The CDR3 sequence: CASSQPGQLPNTEAFF. Here the CDR3 DNA reads TGTGCCAGCAGCCAGCCTGGACAGCTACCGAACACTGAAGCTTTCTTT.

There are a few counts of this clone. The rearrangement joins TRBV18 to TRBJ2-7; 9 bases agree with TRBD1. This CDR3 is 15 amino acids long. V lost 5 bases, J lost 4 bases, and 9 bases stayed unmatched. Germline V lookup: CDR1 KGHSH, CDR2 LQKENI. The CDR3 DNA reads as TGTGCCAGCTCAGACCGGGACAGGGCTTGGTACGAGCAGTACTTC. Translating it yields CASSDRDRAWYEQYF.

In its sample, this clone was seen a few times. The V gene is TRBV6-1, the J gene TRBJ2-2; D gene uncertain. This CDR3 region has 13 residues. The V and J ends lost 3 bases and 3 bases respectively, with 5 bases between them. Germline V CDR1 and CDR2: MNHNS, SASEGT. The DNA of the CDR3 is TGTGCCAGCAGTGACTCTGACACCGGGGAGCTGTTTTTT. Protein: CASSDSDTGELFF.